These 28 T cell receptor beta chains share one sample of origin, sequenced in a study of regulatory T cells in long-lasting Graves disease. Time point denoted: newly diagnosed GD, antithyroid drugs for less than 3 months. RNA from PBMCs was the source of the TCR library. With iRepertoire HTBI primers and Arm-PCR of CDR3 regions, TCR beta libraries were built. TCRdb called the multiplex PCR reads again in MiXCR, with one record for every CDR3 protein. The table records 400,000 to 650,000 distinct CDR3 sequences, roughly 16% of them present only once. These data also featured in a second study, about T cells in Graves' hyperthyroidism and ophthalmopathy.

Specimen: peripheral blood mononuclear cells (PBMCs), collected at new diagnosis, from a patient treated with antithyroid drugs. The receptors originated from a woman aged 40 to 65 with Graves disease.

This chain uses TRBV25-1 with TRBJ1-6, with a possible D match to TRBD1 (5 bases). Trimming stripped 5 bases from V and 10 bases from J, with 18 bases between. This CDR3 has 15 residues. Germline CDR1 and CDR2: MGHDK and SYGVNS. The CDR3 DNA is TGTGCCAGCAGTACCCACCGGGGGGGTGGGTCACCCCTCCACTTT. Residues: CASSTHRGGGSPLHF.

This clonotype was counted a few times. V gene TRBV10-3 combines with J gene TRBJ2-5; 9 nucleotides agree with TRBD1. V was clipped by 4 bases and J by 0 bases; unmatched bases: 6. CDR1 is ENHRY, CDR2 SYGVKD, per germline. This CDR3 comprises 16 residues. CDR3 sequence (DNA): TGTGCCATCAGTGGGGAGGGGACAGGGTACCAAGAGACCCAGTACTTC. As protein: CAISGEGTGYQETQYF.

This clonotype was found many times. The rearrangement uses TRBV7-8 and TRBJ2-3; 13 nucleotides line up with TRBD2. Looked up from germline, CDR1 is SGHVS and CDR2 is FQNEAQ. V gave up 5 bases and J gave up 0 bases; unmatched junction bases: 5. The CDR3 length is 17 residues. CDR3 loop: CASSAGTSGASTDTQYF. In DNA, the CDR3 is TGTGCCAGCAGCGCCGGGACTAGCGGGGCTAGCACAGATACGCAGTATTTT.

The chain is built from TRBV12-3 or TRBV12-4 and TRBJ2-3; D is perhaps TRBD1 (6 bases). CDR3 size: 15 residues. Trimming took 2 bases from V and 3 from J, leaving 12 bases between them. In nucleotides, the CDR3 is TGTGCCAGCAGTTTATTAGGGGGTGTTACAGATACGCAGTATTTT. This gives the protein CASSLLGGVTDTQYF.

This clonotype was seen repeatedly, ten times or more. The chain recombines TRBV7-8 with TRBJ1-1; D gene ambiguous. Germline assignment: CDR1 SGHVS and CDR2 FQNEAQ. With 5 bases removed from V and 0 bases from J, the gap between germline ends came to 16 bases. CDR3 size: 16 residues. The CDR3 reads CASSLPGLLMNTEAFF. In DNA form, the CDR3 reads TGTGCCAGCAGCCTCCCCGGGCTCCTCATGAACACTGAAGCTTTCTTT. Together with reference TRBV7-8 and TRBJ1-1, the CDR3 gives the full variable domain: GAGVSQSPRYKVAKRGQDVALRCDPISGHVSLFWYQQALGQGPEFLTYFQNEAQLDKSGLPSDRFFAERPEGSVSTLKIQRTQQEDSAVYLCASSLPGLLMNTEAFFGQGTRLTVV.

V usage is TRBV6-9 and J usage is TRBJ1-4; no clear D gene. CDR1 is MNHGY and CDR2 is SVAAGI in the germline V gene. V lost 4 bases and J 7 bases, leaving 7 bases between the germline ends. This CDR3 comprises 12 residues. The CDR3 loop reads CASSSSTEKLFF. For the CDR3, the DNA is TGTGCCAGCAGTTCCTCGACTGAAAAACTGTTTTTT.

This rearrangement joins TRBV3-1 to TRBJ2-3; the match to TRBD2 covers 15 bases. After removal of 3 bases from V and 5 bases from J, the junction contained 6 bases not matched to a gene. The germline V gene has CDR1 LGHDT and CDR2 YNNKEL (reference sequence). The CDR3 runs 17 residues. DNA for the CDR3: TGTGCCAGCAGCCAGGGACTAGCGGGGGGCCTGATAGATACGCAGTATTTT. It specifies CASSQGLAGGLIDTQYF.

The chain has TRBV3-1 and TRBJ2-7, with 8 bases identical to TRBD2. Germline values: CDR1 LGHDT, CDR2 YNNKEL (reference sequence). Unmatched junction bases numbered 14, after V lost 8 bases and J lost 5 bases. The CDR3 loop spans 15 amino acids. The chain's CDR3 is CASSLAGPVPHEQYF. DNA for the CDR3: TGTGCCAGCTCTTTAGCGGGGCCGGTCCCCCACGAGCAGTACTTC.

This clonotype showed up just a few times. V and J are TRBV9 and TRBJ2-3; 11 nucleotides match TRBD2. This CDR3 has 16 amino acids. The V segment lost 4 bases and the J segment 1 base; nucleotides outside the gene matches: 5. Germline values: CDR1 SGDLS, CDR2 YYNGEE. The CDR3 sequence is CASSPPGLAGTDTQYF. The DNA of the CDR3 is TGTGCCAGCAGCCCCCCGGGACTAGCGGGCACAGATACGCAGTATTTT.

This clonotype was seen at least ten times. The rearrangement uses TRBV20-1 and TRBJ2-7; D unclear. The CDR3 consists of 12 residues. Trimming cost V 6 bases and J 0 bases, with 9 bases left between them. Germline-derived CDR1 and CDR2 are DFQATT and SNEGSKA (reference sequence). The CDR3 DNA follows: TGCAGTGCCACGGAGAGCTCCTACGAGCAGTACTTC. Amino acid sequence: CSATESSYEQYF.

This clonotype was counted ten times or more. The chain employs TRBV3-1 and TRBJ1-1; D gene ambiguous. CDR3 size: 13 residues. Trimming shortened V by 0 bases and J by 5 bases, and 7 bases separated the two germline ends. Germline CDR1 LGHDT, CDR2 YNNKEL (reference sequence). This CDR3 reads CASSQDTWTEAFF. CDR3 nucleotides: TGTGCCAGCAGCCAAGACACATGGACTGAAGCTTTCTTT.

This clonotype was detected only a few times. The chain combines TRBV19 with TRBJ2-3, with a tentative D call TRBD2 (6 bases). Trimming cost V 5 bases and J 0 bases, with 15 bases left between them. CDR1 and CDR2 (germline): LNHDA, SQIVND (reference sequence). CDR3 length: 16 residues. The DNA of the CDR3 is TGTGCCAGTAGTCCGACGGGCGGGGCGAGCACAGATACGCAGTATTTT. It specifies CASSPTGGASTDTQYF.

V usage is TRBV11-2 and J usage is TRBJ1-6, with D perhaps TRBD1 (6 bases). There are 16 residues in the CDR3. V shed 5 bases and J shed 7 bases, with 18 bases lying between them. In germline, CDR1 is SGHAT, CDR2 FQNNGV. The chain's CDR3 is CASSQVSGQENSPLHF. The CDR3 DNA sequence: TGTGCCAGCAGCCAAGTTTCGGGACAAGAAAATTCACCCCTCCACTTT. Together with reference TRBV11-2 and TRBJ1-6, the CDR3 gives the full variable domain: EAGVAQSPRYKIIEKRQSVAFWCNPISGHATLYWYQQILGQGPKLLIQFQNNGVVDDSQLPKDRFSAERLKGVDSTLKIQPAKLEDSAVYLCASSQVSGQENSPLHFGNGTRLTVT.

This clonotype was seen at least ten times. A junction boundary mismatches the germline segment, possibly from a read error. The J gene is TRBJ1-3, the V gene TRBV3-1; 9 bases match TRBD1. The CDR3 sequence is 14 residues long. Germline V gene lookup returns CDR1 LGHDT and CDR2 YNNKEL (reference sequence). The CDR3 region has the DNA TGTGCCAGCAGTCAAGGACAGGGGGGAAACACCATATATTTT. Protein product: CASSQGQGGNTIYF.

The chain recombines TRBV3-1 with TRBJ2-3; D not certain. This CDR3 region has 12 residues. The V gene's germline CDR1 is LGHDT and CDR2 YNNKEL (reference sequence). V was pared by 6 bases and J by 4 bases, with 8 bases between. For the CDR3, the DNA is TGTGCCAGCAGGGAGACGGCAGATACGCAGTATTTT. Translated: CASRETADTQYF.

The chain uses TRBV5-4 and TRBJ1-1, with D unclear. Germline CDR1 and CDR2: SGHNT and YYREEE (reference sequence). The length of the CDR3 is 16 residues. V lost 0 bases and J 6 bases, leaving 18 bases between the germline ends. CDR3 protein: CASSLVAGLSIAEAFF. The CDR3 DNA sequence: TGTGCCAGCAGCTTGGTAGCGGGCCTATCTATAGCTGAAGCTTTCTTT. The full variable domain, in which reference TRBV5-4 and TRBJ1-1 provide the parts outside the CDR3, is ETGVTQSPTHLIKTRGQQVTLRCSSQSGHNTVSWYQQALGQGPQFIFQYYREEENGRGNFPPRFSGLQFPNYSSELNVNALELDDSALYLCASSLVAGLSIAEAFFGQGTRLTVV.

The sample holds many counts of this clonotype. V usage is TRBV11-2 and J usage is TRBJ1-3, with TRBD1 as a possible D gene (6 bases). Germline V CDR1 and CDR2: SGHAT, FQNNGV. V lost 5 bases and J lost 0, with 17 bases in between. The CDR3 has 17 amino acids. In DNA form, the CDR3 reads TGTGCCAGCAGCCCCATGACAGGCCCTAGCTCTGGAAACACCATATATTTT. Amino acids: CASSPMTGPSSGNTIYF. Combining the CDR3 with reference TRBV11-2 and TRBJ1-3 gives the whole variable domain EAGVAQSPRYKIIEKRQSVAFWCNPISGHATLYWYQQILGQGPKLLIQFQNNGVVDDSQLPKDRFSAERLKGVDSTLKIQPAKLEDSAVYLCASSPMTGPSSGNTIYFGEGSWLTVV.

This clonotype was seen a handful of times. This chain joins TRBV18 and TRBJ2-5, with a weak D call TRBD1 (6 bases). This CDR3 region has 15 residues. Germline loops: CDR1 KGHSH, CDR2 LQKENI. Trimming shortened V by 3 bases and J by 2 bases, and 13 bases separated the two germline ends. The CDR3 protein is CASSPLRDIQETQYF. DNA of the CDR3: TGTGCCAGCTCACCGCTCCGGGACATACAAGAGACCCAGTACTTC.

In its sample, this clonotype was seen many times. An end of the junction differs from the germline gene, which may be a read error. CDR3 nucleotides: TGTGCCAGCAGCCCTAACATGGGCACAGATACGCAGTATTTT. Protein: CASSPNMGTDTQYF. The V call is TRBV5-1, the J call TRBJ2-3; D uncertain. Germline loops: CDR1 SGHRS, CDR2 YFSETQ. The CDR3 consists of 14 residues.

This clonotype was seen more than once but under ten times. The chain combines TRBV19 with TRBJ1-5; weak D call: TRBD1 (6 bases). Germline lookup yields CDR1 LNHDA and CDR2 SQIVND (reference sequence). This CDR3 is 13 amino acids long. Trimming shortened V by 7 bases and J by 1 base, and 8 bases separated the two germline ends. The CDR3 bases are TGTGCCAGTATTGGGACAAGCAATCAGCCCCAGCATTTT. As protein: CASIGTSNQPQHF.

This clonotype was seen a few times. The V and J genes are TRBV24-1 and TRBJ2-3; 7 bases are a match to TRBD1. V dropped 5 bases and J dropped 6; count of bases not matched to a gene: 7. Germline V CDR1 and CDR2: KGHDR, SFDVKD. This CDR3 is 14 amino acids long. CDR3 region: CATSAARGTDTQYF. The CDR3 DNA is TGTGCCACCAGTGCAGCCAGGGGGACGGATACGCAGTATTTT.

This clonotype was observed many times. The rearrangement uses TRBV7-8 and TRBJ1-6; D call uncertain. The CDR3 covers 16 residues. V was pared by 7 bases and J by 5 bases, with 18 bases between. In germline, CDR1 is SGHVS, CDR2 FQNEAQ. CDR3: CASTLSPRSNNSPLHF. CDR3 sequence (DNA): TGTGCCAGCACCCTAAGTCCGCGGTCCAATAATTCACCCCTCCACTTT.

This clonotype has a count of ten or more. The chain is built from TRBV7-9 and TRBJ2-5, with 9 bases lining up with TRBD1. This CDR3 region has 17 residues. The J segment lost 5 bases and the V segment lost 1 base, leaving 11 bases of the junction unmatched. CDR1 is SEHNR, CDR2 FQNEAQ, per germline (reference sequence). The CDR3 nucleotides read TGTGCCAGCAGCTTAGGGCGTGGGACAGGGTCATCGGAGACCCAGTACTTC. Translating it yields CASSLGRGTGSSETQYF. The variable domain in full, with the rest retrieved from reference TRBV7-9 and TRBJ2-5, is DTGVSQNPRHKITKRGQNVTFRCDPISEHNRLYWYRQTLGQGPEFLTYFQNEAQLEKSRLLSDRFSAERPKGSFSTLEIQRTEQGDSAMYLCASSLGRGTGSSETQYFGPGTRLLVL.

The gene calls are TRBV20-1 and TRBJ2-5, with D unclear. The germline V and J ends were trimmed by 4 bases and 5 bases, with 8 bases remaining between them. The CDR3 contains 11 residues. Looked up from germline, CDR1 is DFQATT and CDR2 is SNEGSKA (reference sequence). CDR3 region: CSAKGRETQYF. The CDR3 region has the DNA TGCAGTGCTAAGGGCCGGGAGACCCAGTACTTC.

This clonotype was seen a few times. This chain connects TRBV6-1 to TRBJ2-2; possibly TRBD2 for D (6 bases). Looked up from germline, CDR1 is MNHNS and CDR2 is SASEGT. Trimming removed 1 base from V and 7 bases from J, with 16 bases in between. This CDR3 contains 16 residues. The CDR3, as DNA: TGTGCCAGCAGTGAAGTTTTGTCAGGGAGGATCGGGGAGCTGTTTTTT. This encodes CASSEVLSGRIGELFF.

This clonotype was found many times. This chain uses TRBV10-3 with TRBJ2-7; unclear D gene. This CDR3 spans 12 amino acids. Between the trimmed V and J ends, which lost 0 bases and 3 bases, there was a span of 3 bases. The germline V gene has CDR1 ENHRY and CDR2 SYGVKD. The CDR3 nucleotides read TGTGCCATCAGTGAGTCGGGCTACGAGCAGTACTTC. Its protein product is CAISESGYEQYF.

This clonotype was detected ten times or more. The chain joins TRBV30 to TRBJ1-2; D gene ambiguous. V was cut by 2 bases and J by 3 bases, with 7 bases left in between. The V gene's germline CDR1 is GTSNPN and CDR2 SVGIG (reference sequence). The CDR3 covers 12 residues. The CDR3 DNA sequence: TGTGCCTGGAGTATGGCCCACTATGGCTACACCTTC. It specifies CAWSMAHYGYTF.

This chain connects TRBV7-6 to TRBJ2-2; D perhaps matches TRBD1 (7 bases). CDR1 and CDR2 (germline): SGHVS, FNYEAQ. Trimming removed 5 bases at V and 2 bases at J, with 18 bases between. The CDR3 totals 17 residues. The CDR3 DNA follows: TGTGCCAGCAGCCGTGGAGGGGGACAGTACAACACCGGGGAGCTGTTTTTT. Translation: CASSRGGGQYNTGELFF.